Listed below are T cell receptor beta chains from one sample, sequenced in a study of cytomegalovirus exposure and HLA in healthy donors. The table came from immunoSEQ multiplex PCR; TCRdb's copy has only in-frame clones and leaves some out. Its table lists about 190,000 clones. Material for sequencing was PBMCs. The receptors here all came from a woman under 40 in good health and CMV-seropositive. The CDR3 runs from the conserved cysteine through the conserved F or W. A D gene is named only where the DNA matches it firmly.

cdr3_aa cdr3_nt d_call j_call v_call
CASSQGGIGSSNQPQHF TGCGCCAGCAGCCAAGGAGGGATTGGAAGTAGCAATCAGCCCCAGCATTTT - TRBJ1-5 TRBV4-1
CASSTAGKENYGYTF TGTGCCAGTAGTACCGCAGGGAAGGAAAACTATGGCTACACCTTC - TRBJ1-2 TRBV19
CASRNNSVDRGNQPQHF TGTGCCAGCAGGAACAATTCCGTAGACAGGGGGAACCAGCCCCAGCATTTT - TRBJ1-5 TRBV21-1
CASSQGGIEAFF TGCGCCAGCAGCCAGGGCGGGATCGAAGCTTTCTTT - TRBJ1-1 TRBV4-3
CASHPSTGTALNTEAFF TGTGCCAGTCATCCATCAACGGGGACAGCTTTGAACACTGAAGCTTTCTTT TRBD1 TRBJ1-1 TRBV19
CASSLGAGREFF TGTGCCAGCAGCTTGGGAGCGGGCAGGGAGTTCTTC - TRBJ2-1 TRBV5-6
CASSLTGNTEAFF TGCGCCAGCAGCTTGACAGGGAACACTGAAGCTTTCTTT - TRBJ1-1 TRBV5-1
CSVTGGGLYNEQFF TGCAGCGTAACGGGGGGAGGCCTCTACAATGAGCAGTTCTTC TRBD2 TRBJ2-1 TRBV29-1
CASSLRGASSYNEQFF TGTGCCAGCAGTTTACGGGGAGCGAGCTCCTACAATGAGCAGTTCTTC - TRBJ2-1 TRBV27
CAISAGTGTSGRKRCNEQFF TGTGCCATCAGCGCAGGAACCGGGACTAGCGGGAGAAAAAGGTGCAATGAGCAGTTCTTC TRBD2 TRBJ2-1 TRBV10-3
CASRAGGPGSTYEQYF TGTGCCAGCAGGGCCGGGGGTCCGGGGTCGACCTACGAGCAGTACTTC - TRBJ2-7 TRBV2
CASSSRGLRNEKLFF TGTGCCAGCAGCTCCCGGGGACTGCGGAATGAAAAACTGTTTTTT - TRBJ1-4 TRBV7-2
CASSELSRGDEQFF TGTGCCAGCAGTGAATTATCCCGGGGGGATGAGCAGTTCTTC TRBD2 TRBJ2-1 TRBV2
CASSLRPLLPGTGELFF TGTGCCAGCAGCTTACGGCCACTGCTCCCGGGCACCGGGGAGCTGTTTTTT - TRBJ2-2 TRBV7-7
CASSREGTGELFF TGCGCCAGCAGCAGGGAGGGCACCGGGGAGCTGTTTTTT TRBD2 TRBJ2-2 TRBV5-1
CASSPGYGTDTQYF TGTGCCAGTAGTCCGGGGTACGGCACAGATACGCAGTATTTT - TRBJ2-3 TRBV19
CASSTSSGAYNEQFF TGTGCCAGTAGTACTTCTAGCGGGGCCTACAATGAGCAGTTCTTC TRBD2 TRBJ2-1 TRBV19
CASSLVSSGNYEQYF TGCGCCAGCAGCTTGGTGTCTAGCGGAAACTACGAGCAGTACTTC TRBD2 TRBJ2-7 TRBV5-1
CASSPGQGSESPLHF TGTGCCAGCTCACCGGGACAGGGGTCGGAATCACCCCTCCACTTT TRBD1 TRBJ1-6 TRBV18
CASSSMTSGPTYEQYF TGTGCCAGCAGCTCCATGACTAGCGGGCCTACCTACGAGCAGTACTTC TRBD2 TRBJ2-7 TRBV13
CASSQDPGSGANVLTF TGTGCCAGCAGCCAAGATCCGGGGTCTGGGGCCAACGTCCTGACTTTC - TRBJ2-6 TRBV14
CASSERSNIQYF TGTGCCAGCAGTGAAAGGAGCAACATTCAGTACTTC - TRBJ2-4 TRBV2
CASSLGGVAGVYEQYF TGTGCCAGCAGCTTGGGCGGGGTAGCGGGGGTCTACGAGCAGTACTTC TRBD2 TRBJ2-7 TRBV5-4
CASSPTWETQYF TGTGCCAGCAGTCCAACATGGGAGACCCAGTACTTC - TRBJ2-5 TRBV6-6
CASSMIPDYNQPQHF TGTGCCAGTAGTATGATTCCGGACTACAATCAGCCCCAGCATTTT - TRBJ1-5 TRBV19
CASSPISTDTQYF TGTGCCAGCAGCCCTATAAGCACAGATACGCAGTATTTT - TRBJ2-3 TRBV4-2
CASSSDRVHSYEQYF TGTGCCAGCAGTTCCGACAGGGTTCACTCCTACGAGCAGTACTTC TRBD1 TRBJ2-7 TRBV6-5
CASSQSGTGDYGYTF TGCGCCAGCAGCCAATCCGGGACAGGGGACTATGGCTACACCTTC TRBD1 TRBJ1-2 TRBV4-1
CASSHGQGSYEQYF TGTGCCAGCAGTCACGGACAGGGTTCCTACGAGCAGTACTTC TRBD1 TRBJ2-7 TRBV6-5
CASSHRSGTGVFSPLHF TGTGCCAGTAGTCACCGCTCTGGGACAGGGGTATTCTCACCCCTCCACTTT TRBD1 TRBJ1-6 TRBV19
CASRFIAGYTEAFF TGTGCCAGCAGATTCATTGCGGGGTACACTGAAGCTTTCTTT - TRBJ1-1 TRBV27
CASSQNVATGDYEQYF TGCGCCAGCAGCCAAAATGTTGCGACAGGGGACTACGAGCAGTACTTC TRBD1 TRBJ2-7 TRBV4-3
CASRGSGSTDTQYF TGTGCCAGTCGCGGGAGTGGAAGCACAGATACGCAGTATTTT TRBD2 TRBJ2-3 TRBV19
CASSGIWGARQPQHF TGTGCCAGTAGTGGGATCTGGGGCGCGCGGCAGCCCCAGCATTTT - TRBJ1-5 TRBV19
CATPGGGDEQYF TGTGCCACCCCAGGAGGCGGGGACGAGCAGTACTTC - TRBJ2-7 TRBV19
CASSSGQWDSGYTF TGTGCCAGCAGCTCGGGACAGTGGGATTCTGGCTACACCTTC TRBD1 TRBJ1-2 TRBV5-6
CASSGTGGRAYEQYF TGTGCCAGTAGTGGGACAGGGGGCAGGGCCTACGAGCAGTACTTC TRBD1 TRBJ2-7 TRBV19